This T cell receptor beta chain is drawn from a study of blood T cell repertoires in COVID-19 (dated by TCRdb to 2019 to 2021). In terms of the full investigation: Collaborator samples came from the United States, Italy and Spain and covered acute and convalescent phases of COVID-19. The prospective study material was composed of cDNA or gDNA derived from T cells, B-cell-depleted T cells, or PBMCs. The dataset comprised deeply sampled blood TCRbeta repertoires from subjects exposed to, actively infected with, or recovered from COVID-19. Where HLA class I and class II types were available, the types were taken from metadata supplied by the sample provider, not from assay-based typing. Samples were obtained from the ongoing ImmuneRACE study (first 160 participants) and from 1,200 or so subjects provided by 6 global collaborators. Nearly every sample came with metadata listing a de-identified subject ID, COVID-19 status, age in years and sex. The repertoires were released in a freely available public database meant as a resource for research on the immune response to SARS-CoV-2.

What the work shows at the level of the full study, not this receptor alone: How much clinical and demographic metadata was included differed by source and by participant, and the metadata was provided uncurated.

Enrolling through a virtual design, the prospective study's participants ranged in age from roughly 18 to 89 years and lived across some 23 United States geographic areas. To assign participants to cohorts, the prospective study relied on clinical history that participants themselves reported in a screening survey and a study questionnaire. ImmuneRACE Cohort 3 recovered participants were defined by two consecutive negative NP/OP PCR tests, healthcare professional clearance, or symptom resolution. In the prospective study, whole blood, serum and a nasopharyngeal or oropharyngeal swab were collected from each participant by mobile phlebotomists. Over a roughly 2-month period, participants in the prospective study had the option of providing additional blood draws and questionnaires. Before DNA extraction, prospective study blood samples were shipped either frozen or at room temperature. CDR1 and CDR2, looked up from the germline V gene (reference sequence), are GTSNPN and SVGIG. From V the trimming removes 4 bases and from J it removes 4 bases, while the gene matches leave 10 bases of the junction unaccounted for. The CDR3 runs 15 residues from the cysteine to the phenylalanine. The DNA shown is the 45-base CDR3, in frame from base 1.

Regarding this clone: Its recognized antigen is unknown. Qualities for individual bases were not recorded, and no much larger clone is one base off.

TCRbeta CDR3 regions were amplified from genomic DNA using the immunoSEQ Assay, a bias-controlled multiplex PCR. In the source study's methods: The number of nucleated cells in each sample was estimated from the amplification of reference gene primers within the assay. To quantify the absolute abundance of each unique TCRbeta CDR3 rearrangement, sequence reads were collapsed and filtered. For each sample, productive Simpson clonality was calculated as the square root of Simpson's diversity index over productive rearrangements. Entries here come from immuneACCESS through TCRdb and include only in-frame sequences with V and J called. Some clones fail to appear in such tables; in the studies checked, an unresolved V gene covers under half of the shortfall, and the cause of the remainder is unknown. The DNA was the basis for D and trimming; V, J and clone size are from that table. The table for this sample lists roughly 250,000 clones; about 87% of them were counted only once. The ten biggest clones cover about 3% of the sample.

The source material was PBMCs or T cells enriched from blood (not recorded which). This sequence originates from a woman in her fifties or sixties who had recovered from COVID-19. Recombination connected TRBV30 to TRBJ1-2; TRBD1 aligns with 9 central bases. The CDR3 has the sequence CAWTTTGGAIYGYTF. Read as DNA, the sequence is TGTGCCTGGACTACTACAGGGGGCGCAATCTATGGCTACACCTTC.